The rows below give T cell receptor beta chains drawn from one sample of a study of vaccination effects on CD4 cells after COVID-19. These receptors' targets are unknown. Assay used: immunoSEQ multiplex PCR; TCRdb lists only in-frame clones, some missing. The sample carries 65,000 to 90,000 clones, about four fifths recorded once. The material was CD4+ T cells from PBMCs cultured with HCoV-NL63 spike peptides, obtained before COVID-19 vaccination. The receptor set was obtained from a human donor who received a COVID-19 vaccine. Both conserved end residues are trimmed from each CDR3. The order of the fields is clone size, J gene, V gene, CDR3 protein. The size of a clone is reported for some rows only, either as once, few or many, or as a class for expanded clones.

-,TRBJ2-5,TRBV19,ASTMRGRGGETQY
-,TRBJ2-2,TRBV10-2,ASKGTANVLLTGELF
-,TRBJ1-1,TRBV7-9,ASSTPDRGNTEAF
-,TRBJ2-2,TRBV2,ASSESAPPLGELF
once,TRBJ1-6,TRBV6-1,ASSEWGDSYNSPLH
-,TRBJ1-2,TRBV19,ASSIRRAGGAYHYGYT
-,TRBJ1-2,TRBV4-2,ASSQDLGGIYGYT
-,TRBJ1-1,TRBV10-3,AINRQGNTEAF
-,TRBJ1-5,TRBV19,ASSIDGGLVGNQPQH
-,TRBJ1-1,TRBV30,AWSTLRAGIAF
-,TRBJ2-5,TRBV18,ASSPLDRQETQY
-,TRBJ1-1,TRBV6-5,ASRGDRGAYTEAF
-,TRBJ2-1,TRBV25-1,ASSPRLAGLYNEQF
few,TRBJ1-5,TRBV21-1,ASSRGEGEQPQH
once,TRBJ1-2,TRBV7-2,ASRRDRGGNGYT
-,TRBJ2-1,TRBV24-1,ATSDPTGYSSYNEQF
few,TRBJ1-1,TRBV3-1/TRBV3-2,ASSTLWGNTEAF
-,TRBJ2-2,TRBV6-1,ASSEGRTNTGELF
-,TRBJ1-4,TRBV15,ATSRTVTATNEKLF
once,TRBJ1-1,TRBV7-3,ASSSGPSTMNTEAF
-,TRBJ2-2,TRBV11-3,ASSRDSYTGELF
-,TRBJ1-3,TRBV5-1,ASSLDIVAGNTIY
-,TRBJ2-3,TRBV5-1,ASSLLSGAADTQY
-,TRBJ1-5,TRBV2,ASMGQLNQPQH
-,TRBJ2-3,TRBV5-1,ASRGDTQY
-,TRBJ2-5,TRBV19,ASSRSTEETQY
-,TRBJ2-1,TRBV5-1,ASSLGSASEQF
-,TRBJ1-4,TRBV18,ASSQGRGEKLF
-,TRBJ2-2,TRBV29-1,SVVRTGYTGELF
-,TRBJ1-2,TRBV19,ASTPSATGVKYGYT
-,TRBJ1-2,TRBV28,ASSFSMYGYT
-,TRBJ2-2,TRBV10-3,ALGQASTGELF
-,TRBJ1-4,TRBV5-1,ASSPSTNEKLF
-,TRBJ1-3,TRBV9,ASSVAQGASGNTIY
few,TRBJ1-2,TRBV12-3/TRBV12-4,ASNGYT
-,TRBJ2-2,TRBV14,ASSQEPGELF
-,TRBJ2-6,TRBV12-5,ASGFIRDGASGANVLT
-,TRBJ2-1,TRBV4-3,ASSQDVTSGYNEQF
-,TRBJ1-1,TRBV7-3,ASKVTSSTEAF
-,TRBJ2-4,TRBV10-2,ASRLLNIQY
-,TRBJ1-3,TRBV6-5,ASEKGGSGNTIY
once,TRBJ1-6,TRBV6-5,ASSPQDYNSPLH
-,TRBJ2-2,TRBV5-1,ASSLDRRELF
-,TRBJ1-6,TRBV25-1,ASSGQGNSPLH
-,TRBJ2-1,TRBV5-1,ASSLGQLGEQF
-,TRBJ2-5,TRBV3-1/TRBV3-2,ASSQALGTQY
-,TRBJ1-1,TRBV7-3,ASSPTGGSPEAF
-,TRBJ1-2,TRBV6-2/TRBV6-3,ASSGTTNYGYT